The entry below gives a single TCR beta chain sequence along with its context. The antigen is undetermined. The CDR3 is made up of 13 amino acids. Looked up from germline, CDR1 is MDHEN and CDR2 is SYDVKM. The V and J ends lost 6 bases and 2 bases respectively, with 9 bases between them. The memory fraction was CD4+CD45RO+CD25- cells. Whole-study findings and limits: Tumor memory CD4+ T cell TCR gene usage was found to cluster with blood and lymph node memory CD4+ cells and with lymph node naive CD4+ cells. Tumor Tregs overlapped most with tumor, then blood, naive CD4+ cells.

Constant-region reverse primers amplified full-length variable regions, followed by semi-nested Nested Universal Primer A PCR. TCRdb fed the 5' RACE reads into MiXCR, producing one record per CDR3 protein. The table has several thousand distinct CDR3 sequences, more than 50% seen once. V and J are TRBV28 and TRBJ2-3; D is uncertain. The TCR was taken from a female donor with breast cancer. Sequencing input: tumor-infiltrating memory CD4+ T cells sorted from the breast tumor. Subset: memory CD4+ T cells, CD4+CD45RO+CD25-. The DNA for the CDR3 is TGTGCCAGCAGGAGAGGATCCACAGATACGCAGTATTTT. Protein product: CASRRGSTDTQYF.